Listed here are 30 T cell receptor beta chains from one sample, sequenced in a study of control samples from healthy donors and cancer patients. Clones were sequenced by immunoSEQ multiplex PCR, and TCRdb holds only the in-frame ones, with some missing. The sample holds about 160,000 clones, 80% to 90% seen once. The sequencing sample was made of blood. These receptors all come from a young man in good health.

CDR3 sequence reads: CASSGTRNSPLHF. CDR3 DNA sequence: TGTGCCAGTAGTGGGACGCGTAATTCACCCCTCCACTTT. V gene TRBV19 combines with J gene TRBJ1-6; a weak D match, TRBD1 (5 bases). The CDR3 extends over 13 amino acids. Germline loops: CDR1 LNHDA, CDR2 SQIVND (reference sequence). Trimming left V 5 bases short and J 6 bases short, with 8 bases between. Using reference TRBV19 and TRBJ1-6 for the parts outside the CDR3, the full variable domain is DGGITQSPKYLFRKEGQNVTLSCEQNLNHDAMYWYRQDPGQGLRLIYYSQIVNDFQKGDIAEGYSVSREKKESFPLTVTSAQKNPTAFYLCASSGTRNSPLHFGNGTRLTVT.

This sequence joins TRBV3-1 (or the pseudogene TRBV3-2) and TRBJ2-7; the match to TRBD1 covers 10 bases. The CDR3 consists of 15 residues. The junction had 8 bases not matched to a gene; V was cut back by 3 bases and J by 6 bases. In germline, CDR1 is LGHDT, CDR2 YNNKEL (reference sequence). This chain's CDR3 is CASSQAGTGAAEQYF. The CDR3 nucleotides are TGTGCCAGCAGCCAGGCCGGGACAGGGGCGGCCGAGCAGTACTTC.

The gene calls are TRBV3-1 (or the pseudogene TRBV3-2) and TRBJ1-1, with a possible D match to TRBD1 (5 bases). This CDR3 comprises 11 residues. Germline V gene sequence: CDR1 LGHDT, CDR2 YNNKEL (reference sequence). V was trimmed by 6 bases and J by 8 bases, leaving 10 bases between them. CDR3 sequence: CASSRDGEAFF. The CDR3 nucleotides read TGTGCCAGCAGTCGGGACGGGGAAGCTTTCTTT.

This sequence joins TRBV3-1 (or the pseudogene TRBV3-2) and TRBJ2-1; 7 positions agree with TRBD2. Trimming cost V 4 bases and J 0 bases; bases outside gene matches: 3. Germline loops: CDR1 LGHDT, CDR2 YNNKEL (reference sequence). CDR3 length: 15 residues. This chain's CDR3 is CASSPGGTSYNEQFF. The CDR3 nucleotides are TGTGCCAGCAGCCCGGGAGGAACCTCCTACAATGAGCAGTTCTTC.

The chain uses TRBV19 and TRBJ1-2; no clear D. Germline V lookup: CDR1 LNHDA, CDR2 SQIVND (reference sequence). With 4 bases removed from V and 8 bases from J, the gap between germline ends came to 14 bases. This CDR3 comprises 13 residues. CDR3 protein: CASSNDIRSGYTF. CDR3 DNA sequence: TGTGCCAGTAGTAACGACATTCGTAGCGGCTACACCTTC. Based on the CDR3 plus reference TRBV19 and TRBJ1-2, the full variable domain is DGGITQSPKYLFRKEGQNVTLSCEQNLNHDAMYWYRQDPGQGLRLIYYSQIVNDFQKGDIAEGYSVSREKKESFPLTVTSAQKNPTAFYLCASSNDIRSGYTFGSGTRLTVV.

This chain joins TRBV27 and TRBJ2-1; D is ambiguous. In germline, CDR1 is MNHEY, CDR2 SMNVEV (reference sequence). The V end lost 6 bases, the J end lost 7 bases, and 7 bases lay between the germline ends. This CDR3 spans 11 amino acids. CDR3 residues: CASSTRNEQFF. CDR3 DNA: TGTGCCAGCAGCACCCGGAATGAGCAGTTCTTC.

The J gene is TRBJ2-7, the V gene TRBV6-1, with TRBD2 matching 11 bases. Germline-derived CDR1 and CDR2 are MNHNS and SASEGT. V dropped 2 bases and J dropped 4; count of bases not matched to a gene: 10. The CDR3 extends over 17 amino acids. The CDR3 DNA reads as TGTGCCAGCAGTGAATTTACGGGACTAGCGGACCCTTACGAGCAGTACTTC. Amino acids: CASSEFTGLADPYEQYF.

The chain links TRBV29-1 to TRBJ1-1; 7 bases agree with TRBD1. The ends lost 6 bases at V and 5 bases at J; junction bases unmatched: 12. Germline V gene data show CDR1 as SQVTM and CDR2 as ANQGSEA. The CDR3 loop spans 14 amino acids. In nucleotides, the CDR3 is TGCAGCGTCGCCCCTTCTAACAGGGGAACTGAAGCTTTCTTT. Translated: CSVAPSNRGTEAFF.

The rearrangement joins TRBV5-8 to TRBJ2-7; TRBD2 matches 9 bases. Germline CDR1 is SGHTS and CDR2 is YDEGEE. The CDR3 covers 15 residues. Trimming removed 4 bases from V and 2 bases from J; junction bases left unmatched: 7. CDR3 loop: CASSPVAGGAYEQYF. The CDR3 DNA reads TGTGCCAGCAGCCCCGTGGCGGGAGGGGCCTACGAGCAGTACTTC.

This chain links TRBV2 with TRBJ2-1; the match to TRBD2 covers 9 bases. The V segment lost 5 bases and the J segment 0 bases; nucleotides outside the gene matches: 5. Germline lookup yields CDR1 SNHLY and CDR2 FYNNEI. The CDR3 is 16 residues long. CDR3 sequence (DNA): TGTGCCAGCAGTTCTAGCGGGATGAGCTCCTACAATGAGCAGTTCTTC. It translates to CASSSSGMSSYNEQFF.

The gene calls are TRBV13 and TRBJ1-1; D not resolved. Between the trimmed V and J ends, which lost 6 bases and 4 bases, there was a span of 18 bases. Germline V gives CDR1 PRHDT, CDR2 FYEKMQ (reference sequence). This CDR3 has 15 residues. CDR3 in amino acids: CASRQWMLSSTEAFF. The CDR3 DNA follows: TGTGCCAGCAGGCAGTGGATGTTATCGAGCACTGAAGCTTTCTTT.

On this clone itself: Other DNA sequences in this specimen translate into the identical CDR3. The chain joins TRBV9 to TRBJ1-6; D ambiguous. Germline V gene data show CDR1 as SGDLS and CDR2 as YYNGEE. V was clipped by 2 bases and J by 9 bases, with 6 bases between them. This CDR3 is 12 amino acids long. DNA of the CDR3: TGTGCCAGCAGCGTTGGTGGTTCACCCCTCCACTTT. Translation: CASSVGGSPLHF.

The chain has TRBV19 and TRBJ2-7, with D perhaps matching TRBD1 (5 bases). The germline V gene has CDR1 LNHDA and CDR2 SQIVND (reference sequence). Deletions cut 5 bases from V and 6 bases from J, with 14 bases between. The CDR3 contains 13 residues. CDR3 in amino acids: CASSVAGLGEQYF. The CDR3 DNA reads TGTGCCAGTAGTGTAGCAGGGCTTGGCGAGCAGTACTTC.

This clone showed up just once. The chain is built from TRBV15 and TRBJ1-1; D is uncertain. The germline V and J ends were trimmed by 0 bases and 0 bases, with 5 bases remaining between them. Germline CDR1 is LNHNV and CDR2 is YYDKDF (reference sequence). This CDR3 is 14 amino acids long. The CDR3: CATSRDLVNTEAFF. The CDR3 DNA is TGTGCCACCAGCAGAGACCTGGTGAACACTGAAGCTTTCTTT.

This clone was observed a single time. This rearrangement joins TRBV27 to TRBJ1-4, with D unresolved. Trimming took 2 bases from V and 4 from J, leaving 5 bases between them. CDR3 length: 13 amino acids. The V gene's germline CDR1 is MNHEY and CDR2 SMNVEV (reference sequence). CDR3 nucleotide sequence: TGTGCCAGCAGTTTAGGCTTTAATGAAAAACTGTTTTTT. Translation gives CASSLGFNEKLFF. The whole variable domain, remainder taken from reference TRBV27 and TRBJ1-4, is EAQVTQNPRYLITVTGKKLTVTCSQNMNHEYMSWYRQDPGLGLRQIYYSMNVEVTDKGDVPEGYKVSRKEKRNFPLILESPSPNQTSLYFCASSLGFNEKLFFGSGTQLSVL.

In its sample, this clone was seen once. The CDR3 DNA is TGTGCCAGCTCATTGAAAGGTGGGGCAGCGAACACCGGGGAGCTGTTTTTT. Its translation is CASSLKGGAANTGELFF. The genes are TRBV18 and TRBJ2-2; D might be TRBD1 (5 bases). The ends were cut back, 5 bases at V and 0 bases at J, with 16 bases in the middle. CDR3 length: 17 amino acids. Germline CDR1 is KGHSH and CDR2 is LQKENI.

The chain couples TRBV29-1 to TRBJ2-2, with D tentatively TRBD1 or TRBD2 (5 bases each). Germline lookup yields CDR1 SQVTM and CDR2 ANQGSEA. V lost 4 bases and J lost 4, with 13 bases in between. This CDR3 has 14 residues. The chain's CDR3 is CSVGELGVTGELFF. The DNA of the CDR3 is TGCAGCGTTGGGGAGTTGGGGGTCACCGGGGAGCTGTTTTTT.

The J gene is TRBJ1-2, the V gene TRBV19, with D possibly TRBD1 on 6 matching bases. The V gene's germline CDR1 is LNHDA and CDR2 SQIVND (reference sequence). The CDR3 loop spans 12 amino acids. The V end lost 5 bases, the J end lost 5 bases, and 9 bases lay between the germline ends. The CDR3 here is CASSDGQYGYTF. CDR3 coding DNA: TGTGCCAGTAGTGACGGACAGTATGGCTACACCTTC.

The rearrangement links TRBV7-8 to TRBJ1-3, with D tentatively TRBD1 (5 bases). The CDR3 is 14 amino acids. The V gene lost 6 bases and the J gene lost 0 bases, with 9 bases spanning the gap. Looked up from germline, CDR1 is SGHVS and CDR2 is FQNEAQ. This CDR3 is CASRWGDSGNTIYF. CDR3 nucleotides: TGTGCCAGCAGGTGGGGGGACTCTGGAAACACCATATATTTT.

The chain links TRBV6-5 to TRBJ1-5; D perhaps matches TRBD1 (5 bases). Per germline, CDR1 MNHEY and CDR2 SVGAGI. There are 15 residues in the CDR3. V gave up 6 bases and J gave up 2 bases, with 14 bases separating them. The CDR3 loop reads CASREGSTGNQPQHF. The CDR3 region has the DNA TGTGCCAGCAGAGAGGGGAGTACGGGCAATCAGCCCCAGCATTTT.

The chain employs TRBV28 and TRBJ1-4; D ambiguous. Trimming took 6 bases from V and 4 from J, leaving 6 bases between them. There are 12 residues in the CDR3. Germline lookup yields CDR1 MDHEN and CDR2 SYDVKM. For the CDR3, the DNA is TGTGCCAGCAGCCTGGTTAATGAAAAACTGTTTTTT. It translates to CASSLVNEKLFF. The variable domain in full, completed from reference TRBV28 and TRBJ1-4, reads DVKVTQSSRYLVKRTGEKVFLECVQDMDHENMFWYRQDPGLGLRLIYFSYDVKMKEKGDIPEGYSVSREKKERFSLILESASTNQTSMYLCASSLVNEKLFFGSGTQLSVL.

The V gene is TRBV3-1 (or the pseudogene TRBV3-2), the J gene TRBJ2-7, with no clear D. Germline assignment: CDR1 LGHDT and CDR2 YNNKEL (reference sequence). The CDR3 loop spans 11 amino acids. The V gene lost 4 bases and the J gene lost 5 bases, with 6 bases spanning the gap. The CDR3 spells CASSRRDEQYF. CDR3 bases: TGTGCCAGCAGCCGGCGAGACGAGCAGTACTTC.

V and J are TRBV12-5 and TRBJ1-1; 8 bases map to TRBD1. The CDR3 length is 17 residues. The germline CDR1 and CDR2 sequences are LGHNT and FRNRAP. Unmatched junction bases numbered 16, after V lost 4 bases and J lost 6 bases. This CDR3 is CASGSLLTGAVLAEAFF. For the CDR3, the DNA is TGTGCTAGTGGTTCCCTCCTGACAGGGGCGGTATTAGCTGAAGCTTTCTTT.

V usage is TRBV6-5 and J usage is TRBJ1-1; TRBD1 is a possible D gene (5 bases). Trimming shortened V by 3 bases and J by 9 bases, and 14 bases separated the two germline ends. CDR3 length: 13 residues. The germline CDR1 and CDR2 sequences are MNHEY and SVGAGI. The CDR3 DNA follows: TGTGCCAGCAGTTATGATGGGAGGGGTCAAGCTTTCTTT. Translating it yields CASSYDGRGQAFF.

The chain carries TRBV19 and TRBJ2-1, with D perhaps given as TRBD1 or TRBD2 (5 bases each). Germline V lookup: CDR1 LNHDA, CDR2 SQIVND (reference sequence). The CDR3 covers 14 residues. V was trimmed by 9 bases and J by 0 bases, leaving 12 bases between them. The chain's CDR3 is CASKAGSSYNEQFF. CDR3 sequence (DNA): TGTGCCAGCAAAGCAGGGAGCTCCTACAATGAGCAGTTCTTC.

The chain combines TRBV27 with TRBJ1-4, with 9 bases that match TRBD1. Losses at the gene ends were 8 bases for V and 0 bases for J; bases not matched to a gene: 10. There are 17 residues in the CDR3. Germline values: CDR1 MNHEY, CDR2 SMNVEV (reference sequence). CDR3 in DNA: TGTGCCAGCGCGGACAGGGGAGGGTATGCAACTAATGAAAAACTGTTTTTT. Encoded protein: CASADRGGYATNEKLFF.

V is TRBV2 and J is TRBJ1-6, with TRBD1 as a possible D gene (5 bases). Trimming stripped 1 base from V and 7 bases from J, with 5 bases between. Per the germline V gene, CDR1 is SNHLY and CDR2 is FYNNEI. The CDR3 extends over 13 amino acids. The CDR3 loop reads CASSEDRNSPLHF. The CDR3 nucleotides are TGTGCCAGCAGTGAAGACAGGAATTCACCCCTCCACTTT.

The CDR3 loop is CASSPNTWGGEGTEAFF. The CDR3 DNA follows: TGTGCCAGCAGCCCTAACACGTGGGGCGGGGAAGGAACTGAAGCTTTCTTT. The J gene is TRBJ1-1, the V gene TRBV7-9; tentative D call: TRBD1 (5 bases). V gave up 5 bases and J gave up 5 bases, with 24 bases separating them. The length of the CDR3 is 17 residues. The germline CDR1 and CDR2 sequences are SEHNR and FQNEAQ (reference sequence).

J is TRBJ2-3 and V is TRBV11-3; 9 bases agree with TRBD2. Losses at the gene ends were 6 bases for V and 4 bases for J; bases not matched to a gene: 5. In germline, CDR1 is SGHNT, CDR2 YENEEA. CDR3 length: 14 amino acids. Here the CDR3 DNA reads TGTGCCAGCAGTTCTAGCGGGAAGGCAGATACGCAGTATTTT. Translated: CASSSSGKADTQYF.

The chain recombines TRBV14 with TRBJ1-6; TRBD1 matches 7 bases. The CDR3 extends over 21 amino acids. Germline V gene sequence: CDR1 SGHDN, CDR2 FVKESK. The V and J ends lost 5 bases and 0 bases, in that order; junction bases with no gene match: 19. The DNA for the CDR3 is TGTGCCAGCAGCTATAATCACAAAACAGGGACAGAAAGCTCCTATAATTCACCCCTCCACTTT. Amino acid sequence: CASSYNHKTGTESSYNSPLHF.